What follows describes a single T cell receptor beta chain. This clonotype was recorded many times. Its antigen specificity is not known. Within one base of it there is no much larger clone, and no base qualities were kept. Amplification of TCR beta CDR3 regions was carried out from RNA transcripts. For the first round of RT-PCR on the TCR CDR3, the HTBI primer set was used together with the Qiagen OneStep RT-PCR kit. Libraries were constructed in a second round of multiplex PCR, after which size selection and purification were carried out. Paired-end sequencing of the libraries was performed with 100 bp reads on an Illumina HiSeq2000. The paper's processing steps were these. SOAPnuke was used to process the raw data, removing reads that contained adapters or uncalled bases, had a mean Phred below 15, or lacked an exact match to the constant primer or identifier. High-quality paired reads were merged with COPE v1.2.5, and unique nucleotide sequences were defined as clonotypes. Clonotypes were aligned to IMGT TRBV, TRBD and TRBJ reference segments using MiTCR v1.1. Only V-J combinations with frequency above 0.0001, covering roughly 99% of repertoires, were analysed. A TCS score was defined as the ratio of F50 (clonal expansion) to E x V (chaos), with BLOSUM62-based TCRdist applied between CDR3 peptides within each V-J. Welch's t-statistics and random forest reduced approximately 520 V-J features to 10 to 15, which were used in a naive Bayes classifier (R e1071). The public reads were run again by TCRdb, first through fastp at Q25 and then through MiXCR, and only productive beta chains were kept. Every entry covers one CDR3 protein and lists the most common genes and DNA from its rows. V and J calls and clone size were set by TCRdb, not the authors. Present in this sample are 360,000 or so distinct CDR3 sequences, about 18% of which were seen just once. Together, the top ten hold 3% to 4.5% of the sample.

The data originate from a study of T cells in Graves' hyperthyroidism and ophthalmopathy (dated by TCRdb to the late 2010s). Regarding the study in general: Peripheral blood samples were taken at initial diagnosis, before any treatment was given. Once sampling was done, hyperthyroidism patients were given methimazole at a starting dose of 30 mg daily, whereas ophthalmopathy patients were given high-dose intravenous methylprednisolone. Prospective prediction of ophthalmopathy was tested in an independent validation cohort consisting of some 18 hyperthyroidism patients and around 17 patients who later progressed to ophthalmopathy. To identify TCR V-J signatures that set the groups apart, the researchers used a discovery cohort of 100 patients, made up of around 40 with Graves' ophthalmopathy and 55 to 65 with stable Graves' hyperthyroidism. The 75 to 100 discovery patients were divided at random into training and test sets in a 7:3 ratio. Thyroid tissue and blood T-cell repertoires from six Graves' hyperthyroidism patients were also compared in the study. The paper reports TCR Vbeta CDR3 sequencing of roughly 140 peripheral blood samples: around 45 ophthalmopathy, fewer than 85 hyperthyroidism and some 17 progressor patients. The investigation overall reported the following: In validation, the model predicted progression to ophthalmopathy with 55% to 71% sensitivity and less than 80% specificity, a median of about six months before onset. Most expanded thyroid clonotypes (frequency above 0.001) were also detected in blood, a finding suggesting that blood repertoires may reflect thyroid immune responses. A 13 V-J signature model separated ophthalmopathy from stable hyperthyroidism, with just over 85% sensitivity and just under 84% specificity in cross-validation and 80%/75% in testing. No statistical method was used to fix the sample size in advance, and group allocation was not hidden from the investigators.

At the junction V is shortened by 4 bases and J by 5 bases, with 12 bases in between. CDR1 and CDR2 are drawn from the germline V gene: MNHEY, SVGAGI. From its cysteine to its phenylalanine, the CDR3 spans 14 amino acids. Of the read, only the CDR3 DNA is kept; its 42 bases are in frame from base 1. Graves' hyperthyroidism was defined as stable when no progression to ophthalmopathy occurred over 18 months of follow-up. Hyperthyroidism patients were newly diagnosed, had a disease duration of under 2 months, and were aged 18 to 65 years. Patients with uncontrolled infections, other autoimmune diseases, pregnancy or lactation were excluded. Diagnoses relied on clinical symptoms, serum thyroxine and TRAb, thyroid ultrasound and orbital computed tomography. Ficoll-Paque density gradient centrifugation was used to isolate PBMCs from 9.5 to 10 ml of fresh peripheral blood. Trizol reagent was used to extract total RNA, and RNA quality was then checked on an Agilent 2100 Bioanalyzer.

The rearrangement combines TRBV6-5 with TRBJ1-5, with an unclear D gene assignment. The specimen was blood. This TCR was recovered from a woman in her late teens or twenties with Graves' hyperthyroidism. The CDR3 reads CASSSFGRYQPQHF. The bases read TGTGCCAGCAGTTCATTCGGTCGCTATCAGCCCCAGCATTTT.